The T cell receptor (beta chain) described here comes from a study of cytomegalovirus exposure and HLA in healthy donors. CDR3 length: 11 amino acids. V was trimmed by 3 bases and J by 7 bases, leaving 6 bases between them. The V gene's germline CDR1 is LNHDA and CDR2 SQIVND (reference sequence). This clone is categorized as large (0.1 to 1%). The antigen is unknown. Primers: 60 Vbeta forward and 13 Jbeta reverse. TCRdb's table, derived via immunoSEQ multiplex PCR, lists solely in-frame clones and lacks some. Of some 40,000 clones in the sample, around 58% were seen once. Points from the study as a whole: The study recorded 164 TCR beta chains that were cytomegalovirus-associated. There was a cluster of highly shared sequence variants that was likely a sequencing artifact. In vitro work confirmed that three CMV-associated chains recognize CMV antigens. As was reported, the HLA-A and HLA-B alleles of most subjects were accurately predicted from TCR beta sequences.

This chain uses TRBV19 with TRBJ1-1; no firm D call. The origin of this receptor is a man in his 60s in good health and CMV-seropositive. Sequenced material: PBMCs. The CDR3 is CASSIGLEAFF. CDR3 coding DNA: TGTGCCAGTAGTATTGGGCTTGAAGCTTTCTTT.